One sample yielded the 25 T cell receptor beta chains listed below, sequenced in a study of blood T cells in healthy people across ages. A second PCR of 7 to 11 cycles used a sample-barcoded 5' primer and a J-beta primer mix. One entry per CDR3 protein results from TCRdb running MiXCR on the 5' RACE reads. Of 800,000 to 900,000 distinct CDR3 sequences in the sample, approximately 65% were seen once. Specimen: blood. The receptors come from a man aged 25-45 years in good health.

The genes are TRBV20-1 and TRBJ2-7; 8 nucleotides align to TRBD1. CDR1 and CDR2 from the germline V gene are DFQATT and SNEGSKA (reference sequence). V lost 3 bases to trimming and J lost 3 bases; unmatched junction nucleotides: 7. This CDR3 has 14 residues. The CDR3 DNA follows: TGCAGTGCTAGTATGCTGGACAGGGACTACGAGCAGTACTTC. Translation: CSASMLDRDYEQYF.

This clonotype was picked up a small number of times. CDR3 protein: CATSRSRQETQYF. The CDR3 bases are TGTGCCACCAGTCGGAGCAGGCAAGAGACCCAGTACTTC. J is TRBJ2-5 and V is TRBV15; D uncertain. CDR3 length: 13 amino acids. The germline V and J ends were trimmed by 6 bases and 2 bases, with 10 bases remaining between them. CDR1 and CDR2 (germline): LNHNV, YYDKDF (reference sequence).

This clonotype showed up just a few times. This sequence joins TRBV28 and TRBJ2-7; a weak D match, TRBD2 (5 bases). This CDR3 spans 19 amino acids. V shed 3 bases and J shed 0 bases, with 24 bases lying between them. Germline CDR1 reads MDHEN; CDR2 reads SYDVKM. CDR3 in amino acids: CASSLGLPGIGADSYEQYF. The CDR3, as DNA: TGTGCCAGCAGTTTGGGCTTACCGGGGATTGGTGCGGACTCCTACGAGCAGTACTTC.

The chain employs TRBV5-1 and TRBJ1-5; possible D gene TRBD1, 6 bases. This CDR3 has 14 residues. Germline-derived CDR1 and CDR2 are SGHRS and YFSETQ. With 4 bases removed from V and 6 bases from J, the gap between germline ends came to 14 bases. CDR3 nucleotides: TGCGCCAGCAGCGAAAGGGGGGGGAGTCAGCCCCAGCATTTT. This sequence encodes CASSERGGSQPQHF.

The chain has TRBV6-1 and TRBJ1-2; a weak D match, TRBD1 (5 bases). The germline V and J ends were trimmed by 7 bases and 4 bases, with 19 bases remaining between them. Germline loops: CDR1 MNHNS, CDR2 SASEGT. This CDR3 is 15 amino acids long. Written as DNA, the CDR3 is TGTGCCAGCACCCTAGGGGAAGGCTTCCGCTATGGCTACACCTTC. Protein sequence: CASTLGEGFRYGYTF.

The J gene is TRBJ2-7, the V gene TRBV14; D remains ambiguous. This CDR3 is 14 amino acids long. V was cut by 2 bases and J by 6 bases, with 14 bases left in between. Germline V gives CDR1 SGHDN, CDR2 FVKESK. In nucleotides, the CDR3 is TGTGCCAGCAGCCAACCCTCTCCGGGTGCCGAGCAGTACTTC. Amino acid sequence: CASSQPSPGAEQYF.

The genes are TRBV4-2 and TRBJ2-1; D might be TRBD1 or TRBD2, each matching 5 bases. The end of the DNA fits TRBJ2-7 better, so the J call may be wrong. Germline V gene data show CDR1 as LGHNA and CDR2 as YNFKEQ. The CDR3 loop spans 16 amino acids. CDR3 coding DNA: TGTGCCAGCAGCCAAGGTACGGGGCAGGTTAACAATGAGCAGTACTTC. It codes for CASSQGTGQVNNEQYF.

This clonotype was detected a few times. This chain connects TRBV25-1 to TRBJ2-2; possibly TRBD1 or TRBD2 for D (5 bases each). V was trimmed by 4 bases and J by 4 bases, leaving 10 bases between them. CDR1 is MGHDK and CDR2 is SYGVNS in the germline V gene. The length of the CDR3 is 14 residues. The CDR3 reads CASSGWGSTGELFF. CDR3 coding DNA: TGTGCCAGCAGTGGATGGGGGTCCACCGGGGAGCTGTTTTTT.

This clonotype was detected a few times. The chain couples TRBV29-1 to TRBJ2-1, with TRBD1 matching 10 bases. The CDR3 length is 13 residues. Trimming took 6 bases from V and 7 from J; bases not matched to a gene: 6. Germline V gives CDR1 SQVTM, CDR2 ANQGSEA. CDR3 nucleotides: TGCAGCGTCCACGGGACAGGGGTGAATGAGCAGTTCTTC. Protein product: CSVHGTGVNEQFF.

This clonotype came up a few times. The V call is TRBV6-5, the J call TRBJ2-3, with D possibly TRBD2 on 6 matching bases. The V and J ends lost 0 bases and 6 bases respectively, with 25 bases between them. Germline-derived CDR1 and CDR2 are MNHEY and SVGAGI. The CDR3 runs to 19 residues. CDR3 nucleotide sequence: TGTGCCAGCAGTTACTCGATGGCGGGGCTAGCAGGGAGTGGGGATACGCAGTATTTT. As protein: CASSYSMAGLAGSGDTQYF.

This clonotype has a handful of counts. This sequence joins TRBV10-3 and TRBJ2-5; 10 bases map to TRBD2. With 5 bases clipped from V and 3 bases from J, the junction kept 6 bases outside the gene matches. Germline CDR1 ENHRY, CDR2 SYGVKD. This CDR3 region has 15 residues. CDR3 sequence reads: CAISLLAGVEETQYF. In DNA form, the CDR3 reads TGTGCCATCAGTTTGCTAGCGGGGGTCGAAGAGACCCAGTACTTC.

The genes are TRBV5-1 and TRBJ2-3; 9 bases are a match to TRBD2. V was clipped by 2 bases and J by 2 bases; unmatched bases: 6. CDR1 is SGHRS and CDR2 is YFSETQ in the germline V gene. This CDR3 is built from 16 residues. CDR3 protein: CASSFSGGTSTDTQYF. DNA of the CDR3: TGCGCCAGCAGCTTCAGCGGGGGGACATCCACAGATACGCAGTATTTT.

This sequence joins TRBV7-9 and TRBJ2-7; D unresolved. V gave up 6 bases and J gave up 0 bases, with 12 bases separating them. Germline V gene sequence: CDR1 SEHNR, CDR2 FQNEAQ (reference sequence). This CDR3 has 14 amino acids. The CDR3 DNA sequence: TGTGCCAGCAGGCCCGGGTCCCGCTCCTACGAGCAGTACTTC. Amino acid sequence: CASRPGSRSYEQYF. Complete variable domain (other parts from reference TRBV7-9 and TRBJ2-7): DTGVSQNPRHKITKRGQNVTFRCDPISEHNRLYWYRQTLGQGPEFLTYFQNEAQLEKSRLLSDRFSAERPKGSFSTLEIQRTEQGDSAMYLCASRPGSRSYEQYFGPGTRLTVT.

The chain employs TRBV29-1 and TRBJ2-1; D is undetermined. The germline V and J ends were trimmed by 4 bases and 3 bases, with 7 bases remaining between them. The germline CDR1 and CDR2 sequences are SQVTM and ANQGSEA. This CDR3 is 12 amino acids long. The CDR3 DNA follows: TGCAGCGTTGGGGCTAACTACAATGAGCAGTTCTTC. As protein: CSVGANYNEQFF.

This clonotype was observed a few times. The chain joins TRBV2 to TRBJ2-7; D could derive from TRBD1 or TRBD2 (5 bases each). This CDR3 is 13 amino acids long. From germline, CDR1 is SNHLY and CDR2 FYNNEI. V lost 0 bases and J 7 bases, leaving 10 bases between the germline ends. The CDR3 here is CASSEASREEQYF. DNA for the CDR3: TGTGCCAGCAGTGAAGCCTCCAGGGAGGAGCAGTACTTC.

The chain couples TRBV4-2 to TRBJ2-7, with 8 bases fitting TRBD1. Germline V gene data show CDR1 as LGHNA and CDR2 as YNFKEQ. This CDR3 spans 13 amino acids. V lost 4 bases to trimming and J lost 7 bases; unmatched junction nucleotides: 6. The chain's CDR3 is CASSRGQGEEQYF. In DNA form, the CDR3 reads TGTGCCAGCAGCCGTGGACAGGGCGAGGAGCAGTACTTC.

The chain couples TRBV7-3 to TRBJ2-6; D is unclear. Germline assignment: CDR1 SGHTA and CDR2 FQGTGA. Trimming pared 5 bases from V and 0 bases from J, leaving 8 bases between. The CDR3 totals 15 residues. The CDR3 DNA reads TGTGCCAGCAGCGCCGACAACTCTGGGGCCAACGTCCTGACTTTC. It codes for CASSADNSGANVLTF. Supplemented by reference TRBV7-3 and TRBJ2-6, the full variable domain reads GAGVSQTPSNKVTEKGKYVELRCDPISGHTALYWYRQSLGQGPEFLIYFQGTGAADDSGLPNDRFFAVRPEGSVSTLKIQRTERGDSAVYLCASSADNSGANVLTFGAGSRLTVL.

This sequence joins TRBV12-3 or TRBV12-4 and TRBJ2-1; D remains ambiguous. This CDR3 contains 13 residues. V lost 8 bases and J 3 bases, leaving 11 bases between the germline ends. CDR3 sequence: CASGSGIYNEQFF. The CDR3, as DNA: TGTGCCAGCGGGTCCGGAATCTACAATGAGCAGTTCTTC.

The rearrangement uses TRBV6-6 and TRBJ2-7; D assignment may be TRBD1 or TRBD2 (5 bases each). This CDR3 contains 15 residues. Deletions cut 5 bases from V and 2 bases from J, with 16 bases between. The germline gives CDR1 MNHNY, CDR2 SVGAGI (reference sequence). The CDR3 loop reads CASSPLARQPYEQYF. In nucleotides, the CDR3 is TGTGCCAGCAGTCCCTTAGCGAGACAGCCCTACGAGCAGTACTTC.

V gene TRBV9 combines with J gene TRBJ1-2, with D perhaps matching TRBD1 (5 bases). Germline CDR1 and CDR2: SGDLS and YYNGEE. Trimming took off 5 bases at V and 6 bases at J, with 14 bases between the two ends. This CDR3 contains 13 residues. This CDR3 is CASRTAANDGYTF. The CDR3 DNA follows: TGTGCCAGCAGGACAGCCGCCAACGATGGCTACACCTTC.

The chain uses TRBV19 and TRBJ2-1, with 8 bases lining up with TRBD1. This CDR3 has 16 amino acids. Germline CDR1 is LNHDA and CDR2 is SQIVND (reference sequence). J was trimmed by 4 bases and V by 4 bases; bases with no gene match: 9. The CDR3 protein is CASSNFRDRTYNEQFF. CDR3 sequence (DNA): TGTGCCAGTAGTAACTTCCGGGACAGGACATACAATGAGCAGTTCTTC.

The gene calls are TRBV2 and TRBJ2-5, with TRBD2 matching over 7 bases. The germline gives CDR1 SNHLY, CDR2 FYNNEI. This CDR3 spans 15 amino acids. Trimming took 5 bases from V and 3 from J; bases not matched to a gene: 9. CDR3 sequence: CASSTRDYIEETQYF. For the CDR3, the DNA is TGTGCCAGCAGTACGAGGGACTACATAGAAGAGACCCAGTACTTC.

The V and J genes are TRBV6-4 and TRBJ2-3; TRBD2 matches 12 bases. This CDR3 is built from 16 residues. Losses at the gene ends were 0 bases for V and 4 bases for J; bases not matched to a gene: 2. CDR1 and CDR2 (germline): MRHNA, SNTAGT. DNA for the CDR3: TGTGCCAGCAGTGACTCGACTAGCGGGGGCCCAGATACGCAGTATTTT. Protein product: CASSDSTSGGPDTQYF.

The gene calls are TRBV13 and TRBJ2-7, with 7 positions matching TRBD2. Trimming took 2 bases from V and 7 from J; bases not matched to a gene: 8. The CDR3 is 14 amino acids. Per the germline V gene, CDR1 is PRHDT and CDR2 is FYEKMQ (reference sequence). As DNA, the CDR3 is TGTGCCAGCAGCTTACGACTAGCCGAGGGGGAGCAGTACTTC. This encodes CASSLRLAEGEQYF.

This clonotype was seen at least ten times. CDR3 bases: TGCGCCAGCAGCTTGAGGCAGGCCGGAGACATTCAGTACTTC. Translated, it gives CASSLRQAGDIQYF. V gene TRBV5-1 combines with J gene TRBJ2-4, with D uncertain. Germline CDR1 and CDR2: SGHRS and YFSETQ. The CDR3 has 14 residues. V lost 1 base, J lost 8 bases, and 13 bases lay in between.